A selection of T cell receptor beta chains follows, all from one sample in a study of regulatory T cells in long-lasting Graves disease. One entry per CDR3 protein, called by TCRdb with MiXCR from the multiplex PCR reads. The repertoire holds 400,000 to 550,000 distinct CDR3 sequences, with 15% to 20% as singletons. These same data were also listed under a study on T cells in Graves' hyperthyroidism and ophthalmopathy.

Sequencing was performed on peripheral blood mononuclear cells (PBMCs), taken at new diagnosis, from a patient treated with antithyroid drugs. These receptors were obtained from a woman aged 30 to 39 with Graves disease. CDR3s include the opening cysteine and the closing phenylalanine or tryptophan. D genes are given only for firm matches. Clone size is not always given. Where it is, it says once, few, many or a class for expanded clones.

j_call	d_call	v_call	clone_size	cdr3_aa	cdr3_nt
TRBJ2-7	TRBD2	TRBV6-1	few	CASSRRTRTYEQYF	TGTGCCAGCAGCCGAAGGACTAGAACCTACGAGCAGTACTTC
TRBJ2-5	TRBD1	TRBV28	-	CASSLTSTGVQTQYF	TGTGCCAGCAGTTTAACATCCACAGGGGTCCAGACCCAGTACTTC
TRBJ2-2	TRBD1	TRBV2	few	CASSGRTGGGELFF	TGTGCCAGCAGTGGGAGGACAGGGGGCGGGGAGCTGTTTTTT
TRBJ1-5	-	TRBV2	few	CASARTGGHSNQPQHF	TGTGCCAGCGCTAGAACAGGCGGGCATAGCAATCAGCCCCAGCATTTT
TRBJ2-5	-	TRBV2	-	CASREDRNQETQYF	TGTGCCAGCAGGGAAGACAGGAACCAAGAGACCCAGTACTTC
TRBJ2-7	-	TRBV20-1	-	CSARDLGGADEQYF	TGCAGTGCTAGAGATCTGGGGGGAGCCGACGAGCAGTACTTC
TRBJ2-7	-	TRBV20-1	few	CSKKGTLRGEQYF	TGCAGCAAGAAGGGGACGTTGAGGGGAGAGCAGTACTTC
TRBJ2-5	TRBD2	TRBV7-3	-	CASSPSPLAGRETQYF	TGTGCCAGCAGCCCAAGTCCCCTAGCGGGAAGGGAGACCCAGTACTTC
TRBJ2-3	-	TRBV28	many	CASSWEGAPTDTQYF	TGTGCCAGCAGTTGGGAGGGGGCCCCCACAGATACGCAGTATTTT
TRBJ2-3	-	TRBV20-1	many	CSATGGGSDTQYF	TGCAGTGCCACAGGGGGGGGTTCAGATACGCAGTATTTT
TRBJ1-5	-	TRBV28	-	CASSPGFRNQPQHF	TGTGCCAGCAGCCCAGGTTTTAGGAATCAGCCCCAGCATTTT
TRBJ2-7	-	TRBV28	once	CASRPVTSSYEQYF	TGTGCCAGCAGACCAGTGACTAGCTCCTACGAGCAGTACTTC
TRBJ1-5	-	TRBV20-1	many	CSALPGQSNQPQHF	TGCAGTGCTTTACCGGGACAAAGCAATCAGCCCCAGCATTTT
TRBJ1-5	-	TRBV10-3	few	CAISVQETDQPQHF	TGTGCCATCAGCGTACAGGAGACCGATCAGCCCCAGCATTTT
TRBJ1-1	-	TRBV7-2	many	CASSPVAGTVAFF	TGTGCCAGCAGCCCCGTGGCGGGTACCGTTGCTTTCTTT
TRBJ1-4	TRBD1	TRBV19	few	CASSIGTARGEKLFF	TGTGCCAGTAGTATCGGGACAGCGCGTGGCGAAAAACTGTTTTTT
TRBJ2-3	-	TRBV28	many	CASSFQGVSTDTQYF	TGTGCCAGCAGTTTCCAGGGTGTTAGCACAGATACGCAGTATTTT
TRBJ2-7	TRBD1	TRBV5-1	many	CASSKGGWYEQYF	TGCGCCAGCAGCAAAGGGGGCTGGTACGAGCAGTACTTC
TRBJ2-3	-	TRBV6-2/TRBV6-3	many	CASSPDGSTDTQYF	TGTGCCAGCAGCCCGGACGGGAGCACAGATACGCAGTATTTT
TRBJ2-5	-	TRBV20-1	-	CSARGPRDPETTQYF	TGCAGTGCTAGAGGACCCCGGGACCCCGAGACGACCCAGTACTTC
TRBJ2-3	-	TRBV2	many	CASRPVTDTQYF	TGTGCCAGCAGACCAGTCACAGATACGCAGTATTTT
TRBJ2-1	TRBD1	TRBV6-1	few	CASRERQGVVNEQFF	TGTGCCAGCAGGGAGAGACAGGGGGTGGTCAATGAGCAGTTCTTC